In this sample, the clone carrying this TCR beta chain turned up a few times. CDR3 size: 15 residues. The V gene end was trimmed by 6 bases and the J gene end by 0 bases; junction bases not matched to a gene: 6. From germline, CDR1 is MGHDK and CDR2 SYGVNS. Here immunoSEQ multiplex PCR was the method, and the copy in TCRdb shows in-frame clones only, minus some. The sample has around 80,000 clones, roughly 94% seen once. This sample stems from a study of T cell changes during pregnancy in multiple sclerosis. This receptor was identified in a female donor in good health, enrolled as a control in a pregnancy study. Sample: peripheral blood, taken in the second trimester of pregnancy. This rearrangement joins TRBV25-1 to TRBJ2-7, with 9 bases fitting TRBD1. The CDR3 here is CASSRDRVPSYEQYF. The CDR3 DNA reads TGTGCCAGCAGCAGGGACAGGGTCCCCTCCTACGAGCAGTACTTC.